Listed below are T cell receptor beta chains from one sample, sequenced in a study of graft-versus-host responses after intestinal transplantation. Sequencing was performed with immunoSEQ multiplex PCR; in TCRdb, only in-frame clones are kept and a portion is missing. The table lists 60,000 to 65,000 clones, approximately 90% of them singletons, with 1.5% to 2% in the top ten. These receptors lack a known antigen. Sequences were derived from unstimulated CD8+ T cells sorted from spleen or lymph node cells, sampled before transplant. These receptors originate from a human donor who was the organ donor for an intestinal transplant. The CDR3 runs from the conserved cysteine through the conserved F or W. The D gene is left open where the match is weak. Clone size is not always given. Where it is, it says once, few, many or a class for expanded clones.

CDR3 length	clone size	D gene	V gene	J gene	CDR3 protein	CDR3 DNA
15	NA	TRBD1	TRBV10-3	TRBJ2-1	CAISRTGGRYNEQFF	TGTGCCATCAGTAGGACAGGGGGGCGATACAATGAGCAGTTCTTC
16	NA	NA	TRBV13	TRBJ1-3	CASSLGGGGLGNTIYF	TGTGCCAGCAGCTTAGGAGGCGGAGGGCTCGGAAACACCATATATTTT
14	NA	NA	TRBV7-9	TRBJ1-2	CASSPLGVFYGYTF	TGTGCCAGCAGCCCCCTAGGGGTTTTCTATGGCTACACCTTC
15	NA	NA	TRBV2	TRBJ2-5	CASFRQNPELETQYF	TGTGCCAGCTTCAGACAGAACCCCGAATTAGAGACCCAGTACTTC
15	NA	NA	TRBV12-1	TRBJ2-7	CASGEGRRKTYEQYF	TGTGCCAGCGGGGAGGGGCGGAGAAAAACCTACGAGCAGTACTTC
14	NA	TRBD2	TRBV30	TRBJ2-1	CAWGTSGGYNEQFF	TGTGCCTGGGGGACTAGCGGGGGATACAATGAGCAGTTCTTC
17	NA	TRBD1	TRBV4-2	TRBJ1-2	CASSQKTGPGLGSGYTF	TGTGCCAGCAGCCAAAAGACAGGGCCAGGGTTGGGCTCTGGCTACACCTTC
15	NA	TRBD2	TRBV9	TRBJ2-1	CASNNALASGDEQFF	TGTGCCAGCAACAATGCCCTGGCTAGCGGGGATGAGCAGTTCTTC
17	NA	TRBD1	TRBV14	TRBJ2-7	CASSQGGQGAYHYEQYF	TGTGCCAGCAGCCAAGGAGGTCAGGGGGCTTACCACTACGAGCAGTACTTC
15	NA	TRBD2	TRBV4-2	TRBJ2-5	CASSHGGRGRETQYF	TGTGCCAGCAGCCACGGCGGGAGAGGTAGAGAGACCCAGTACTTC
15	NA	TRBD1	TRBV19	TRBJ2-7	CASSIDSHRGHEQYF	TGTGCCAGTAGTATAGATTCGCACAGGGGACACGAGCAGTACTTC
16	NA	NA	TRBV5-1	TRBJ1-3	CASSLVSGHSGNTIYF	TGCGCCAGCAGCTTGGTGTCAGGCCACTCAGGAAACACCATATATTTT
13	NA	NA	TRBV28	TRBJ2-7	CASRLQGGDEQYF	TGTGCCAGCAGACTACAGGGGGGGGACGAGCAGTACTTC
16	NA	TRBD2	TRBV9	TRBJ2-2	CASSAPSGANTGELFF	TGTGCCAGCAGCGCCCCTAGCGGGGCGAACACCGGGGAGCTGTTTTTT
15	NA	NA	TRBV9	TRBJ1-2	CASSVGIEGVYGYTF	TGTGCCAGCAGCGTAGGAATTGAGGGGGTCTATGGCTACACCTTC
16	NA	TRBD2	TRBV7-9	TRBJ2-1	CASSRLAAYSYNEQFF	TGTGCCAGCAGCCGTCTAGCGGCCTACTCCTACAATGAGCAGTTCTTC
14	NA	NA	TRBV30	TRBJ2-7	CAWSVQFPSYEQYF	TGTGCCTGGAGTGTACAGTTCCCCTCCTACGAGCAGTACTTC
15	once	TRBD2	TRBV7-8	TRBJ2-7	CASSLCASGSPEQYF	TGTGCCAGCAGCTTATGCGCTAGCGGGAGCCCCGAGCAGTACTTC
15	NA	TRBD2	TRBV6-5	TRBJ2-1	CASSISGASYNEQFF	TGTGCCAGCAGTATAAGCGGGGCCTCCTACAATGAGCAGTTCTTC
14	few	TRBD1	TRBV6-4	TRBJ2-2	CASSGTGGTGELFF	TGTGCCAGCAGTGGGACAGGGGGCACCGGGGAGCTGTTTTTT
12	NA	TRBD1	TRBV7-9	TRBJ2-1	CASSQTGNEQFF	TGTGCCAGCAGCCAGACAGGGAATGAGCAGTTCTTC
14	NA	TRBD2	TRBV5-1	TRBJ2-7	CASSWAGTNYEQYF	TGCGCCAGCAGCTGGGCCGGGACTAACTACGAGCAGTACTTC
11	NA	NA	TRBV19	TRBJ2-5	CASRVQETQYF	TGTGCCAGTCGGGTCCAAGAGACCCAGTACTTC
14	NA	TRBD1	TRBV29-1	TRBJ2-7	CSVESDREGYEQYF	TGCAGCGTTGAATCGGACAGGGAAGGCTACGAGCAGTACTTC
14	NA	NA	TRBV30	TRBJ2-3	CAWSPLYPVRTQYF	TGTGCCTGGAGCCCCCTATACCCCGTCCGTACGCAGTATTTT
13	NA	NA	TRBV7-9	TRBJ1-1	CASSPVGRDEAFF	TGTGCCAGCAGCCCCGTTGGACGGGATGAAGCTTTCTTT
13	NA	NA	TRBV5-6	TRBJ1-3	CASSPSPGNTIYF	TGTGCCAGCAGCCCTTCCCCGGGAAACACCATATATTTT
14	once	NA	TRBV5-5	TRBJ1-1	CASSLYEANTEAFF	TGTGCCAGCAGCCTTTATGAGGCCAACACTGAAGCTTTCTTT
12	NA	NA	TRBV6-6	TRBJ2-1	CASSSANNEQFF	TGTGCCAGCAGTTCCGCGAACAATGAGCAGTTCTTC
16	NA	NA	TRBV4-1	TRBJ2-3	CASSPTGGPITDTQYF	TGCGCCAGCAGTCCCACGGGCGGGCCGATCACAGATACGCAGTATTTT
13	NA	NA	TRBV5-6	TRBJ2-1	CASSLDYWNEQFF	TGTGCCAGCAGCTTGGATTACTGGAATGAGCAGTTCTTC
22	NA	NA	TRBV7-6	TRBJ2-7	CASSLEGGEDKGRGDQFYEQYF	TGTGCCAGCAGCTTAGAAGGGGGGGAGGATAAGGGCCGCGGGGATCAATTCTACGAGCAGTACTTC
16	NA	NA	TRBV28	TRBJ2-6	CASSPGQFSGANVLTF	TGTGCCAGCAGTCCCGGACAGTTCTCTGGGGCCAACGTCCTGACTTTC
14	NA	NA	TRBV9	TRBJ1-6	CASSDGLLHSPLHF	TGTGCCAGCAGCGATGGACTCTTACACTCACCCCTCCACTTT
14	once	NA	TRBV29-1	TRBJ2-1	CSVEASARGNEQFF	TGCAGCGTTGAAGCCTCGGCCAGGGGCAATGAGCAGTTCTTC
13	NA	NA	TRBV28	TRBJ2-7	CASSLTGLYEQYF	TGTGCCAGCAGTTTAACCGGGTTGTACGAGCAGTACTTC
14	once	TRBD2	TRBV27	TRBJ2-7	CASSLLGGGYEQYF	TGTGCCAGCAGTTTATTGGGGGGGGGCTACGAGCAGTACTTC
15	NA	NA	TRBV4-2	TRBJ2-7	CASSQDGAETYEQYF	TGTGCCAGCAGCCAAGATGGTGCGGAGACCTACGAGCAGTACTTC
15	NA	NA	TRBV28	TRBJ1-5	CASSPLRGYDQPQHF	TGTGCCAGCAGCCCTCTACGGGGGTACGATCAGCCCCAGCATTTT
15	NA	NA	TRBV9	TRBJ1-3	CASSQGSGSGNTIYF	TGTGCCAGCAGTCAGGGGTCAGGGTCCGGAAACACCATATATTTT
20	NA	TRBD1	TRBV9	TRBJ2-6	CASSVVGPRTGVTGANVLTF	TGTGCCAGCAGCGTAGTTGGTCCGAGGACAGGGGTGACTGGGGCCAACGTCCTGACTTTC
14	NA	NA	TRBV5-4	TRBJ2-5	CASSLLKIPYGQYF	TGTGCCAGCAGCTTGTTGAAGATACCCTACGGGCAGTACTTC
15	NA	TRBD1	TRBV27	TRBJ1-5	CASSLKGAGNQPQHF	TGTGCCAGCAGTTTAAAGGGGGCCGGCAATCAGCCCCAGCATTTT
17	NA	NA	TRBV11-2	TRBJ2-5	CASSLGGTWRQQETQYF	TGTGCCAGCAGCTTAGGAGGGACTTGGCGCCAGCAAGAGACCCAGTACTTC
15	NA	NA	TRBV28	TRBJ2-3	CASSSTGVNTDTQYF	TGTGCCAGCAGTTCTACAGGAGTTAACACAGATACGCAGTATTTT
13	NA	NA	TRBV27	TRBJ1-1	CASSYRHNTEAFF	TGTGCCAGCAGTTATCGACATAACACTGAAGCTTTCTTT
15	once	TRBD2	TRBV27	TRBJ2-7	CASSGGLAGAYEQYF	TGTGCCAGCAGTGGGGGACTAGCGGGAGCCTACGAGCAGTACTTC
14	NA	NA	TRBV7-3	TRBJ2-3	CASSSTTRADTQYF	TGTGCCAGCAGCTCTACGACTAGAGCAGATACGCAGTATTTT
15	NA	NA	TRBV5-1	TRBJ2-2	CASSPDRKPTGELFF	TGCGCCAGCAGCCCGGACAGAAAACCTACCGGGGAGCTGTTTTTT
13	once	NA	TRBV6-6	TRBJ2-1	CASSSLWRDEQFF	TGTGCCAGCAGTTCCCTTTGGAGGGATGAGCAGTTCTTC
13	NA	NA	TRBV19	TRBJ1-5	CASTEGGNQPQHF	TGTGCCAGTACAGAGGGAGGCAATCAGCCCCAGCATTTT
11	NA	NA	TRBV10-3	TRBJ2-7	CAISETYEQYF	TGTGCCATCAGTGAGACTTACGAGCAGTACTTC
16	few	TRBD2	TRBV4-1	TRBJ2-1	CASSPGTSGHYNEQFF	TGCGCCAGCAGCCCGGGGACTAGCGGACACTACAATGAGCAGTTCTTC